A single sample gave rise to the 5 T cell receptor beta chains below, sequenced in a study of PD-L1 blockade in urothelial cancer. TCRdb keeps only in-frame clones here, not all; method: immunoSEQ multiplex PCR. The data hold 45,000 to 60,000 clones, with about 85% observed a single time. Time point meaning: pretreatment peripheral blood. The starting material was PBMCs, obtained around atezolizumab (anti-PD-L1) treatment. The receptor set was obtained from a man aged 70-80 years with urothelial cancer.

The genes are TRBV6-1 and TRBJ1-1; possibly TRBD1 for D (5 bases). The CDR3 has 16 amino acids. V lost 2 bases and J 3 bases, leaving 16 bases between the germline ends. Per germline, CDR1 MNHNS and CDR2 SASEGT. CDR3 amino acids: CASSEHPPRDYTEAFF. CDR3 sequence (DNA): TGTGCCAGCAGTGAACATCCCCCCAGGGACTACACTGAAGCTTTCTTT.

This chain uses TRBV6-1 with TRBJ2-7; possible D gene TRBD2, 6 bases. Germline V CDR1 and CDR2: MNHNS, SASEGT. With 10 bases removed from V and 3 bases from J, the gap between germline ends came to 16 bases. The CDR3 has 13 amino acids. The CDR3 DNA sequence: TGTGCCACCGGAGGTGGCGGGATCTACGAGCAGTACTTC. Residues: CATGGGGIYEQYF.

The gene calls are TRBV14 and TRBJ2-2; the match to TRBD1 covers 7 bases. Germline V lookup: CDR1 SGHDN, CDR2 FVKESK. The CDR3 extends over 17 amino acids. V was clipped by 4 bases and J by 0 bases; unmatched bases: 8. CDR3 DNA sequence: TGTGCCAGCAGCCCACACACCGGGACAGCGAACACCGGGGAGCTGTTTTTT. It is translated as CASSPHTGTANTGELFF.

The V and J genes are TRBV5-1 and TRBJ2-1; 9 bases are a match to TRBD2. Germline V gene sequence: CDR1 SGHRS, CDR2 YFSETQ. The CDR3 sequence is 15 residues long. V lost 2 bases to trimming and J lost 5 bases; unmatched junction nucleotides: 5. CDR3 coding DNA: TGCGCCAGCAGCTTAGAAGCGGGAGGACACAATGAGCAGTTCTTC. This sequence encodes CASSLEAGGHNEQFF.

The chain employs TRBV5-1 and TRBJ2-1, with TRBD2 matching over 10 bases. Germline V lookup: CDR1 SGHRS, CDR2 YFSETQ. V lost 4 bases to trimming and J lost 8 bases; unmatched junction nucleotides: 9. This CDR3 spans 15 amino acids. The CDR3 DNA reads TGCGCCAGCAGCGGGAGCGGGAGGGCCCTGGATGAGCAGTTCTTC. It specifies CASSGSGRALDEQFF.